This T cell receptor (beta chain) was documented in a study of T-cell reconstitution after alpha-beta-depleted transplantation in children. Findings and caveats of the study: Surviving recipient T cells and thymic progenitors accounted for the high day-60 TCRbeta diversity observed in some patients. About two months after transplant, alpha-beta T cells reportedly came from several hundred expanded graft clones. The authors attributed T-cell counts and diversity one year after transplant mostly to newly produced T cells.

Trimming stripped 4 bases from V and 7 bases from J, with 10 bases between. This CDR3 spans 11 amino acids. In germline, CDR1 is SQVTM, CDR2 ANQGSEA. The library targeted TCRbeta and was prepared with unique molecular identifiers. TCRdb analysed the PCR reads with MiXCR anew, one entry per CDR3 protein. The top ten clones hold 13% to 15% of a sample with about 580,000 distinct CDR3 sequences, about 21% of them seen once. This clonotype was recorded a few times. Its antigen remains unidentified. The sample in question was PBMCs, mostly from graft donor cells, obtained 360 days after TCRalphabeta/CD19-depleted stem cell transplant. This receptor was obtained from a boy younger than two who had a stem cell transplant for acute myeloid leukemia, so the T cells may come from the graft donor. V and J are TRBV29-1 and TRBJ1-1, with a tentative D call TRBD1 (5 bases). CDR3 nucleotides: TGCAGCGTTGTGGGACCCATTGAAGCTTTCTTT. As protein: CSVVGPIEAFF.